A selection of T cell receptor beta chains follows, all from one sample in a study of T cell changes during pregnancy in multiple sclerosis. Using immunoSEQ multiplex PCR, the repertoire was profiled, and TCRdb retains in-frame clones only, with some absent. The table has about 48,000 clones, 94% seen once; the top ten hold 0.45% to 0.55%. This sample comprised CD4+ T cells from peripheral blood mononuclear cells, obtained in the first trimester of pregnancy. These receptors were obtained from a female donor with multiple sclerosis, enrolled in a pregnancy study. Each CDR3 is given with its conserved first and last residue. A D gene is named only where the DNA matches it firmly. Part of the rows lack a size; the others show once, few, many or a class for expanded clones.

clone size: -
D gene: -
J gene: TRBJ1-2
V gene: TRBV5-1
CDR3 DNA: TGCGCCAGCAGCACTGGGCCCTCGGCCGGGAGCTATGGCTACACCTTC
CDR3 protein: CASSTGPSAGSYGYTF

clone size: -
D gene: -
J gene: TRBJ2-7
V gene: TRBV9
CDR3 DNA: TGTGCCAGCAGCGGGCAGGGGCAGGGCGAGCAGTACTTC
CDR3 protein: CASSGQGQGEQYF

clone size: -
D gene: -
J gene: TRBJ2-7
V gene: TRBV5-1
CDR3 DNA: TGCGCCAGCAGTCAAGCCTCCTACGAGCAGTACTTC
CDR3 protein: CASSQASYEQYF

clone size: -
D gene: TRBD1
J gene: TRBJ1-6
V gene: TRBV30
CDR3 DNA: TGTGCCGGGTACGAGGGGGCAACATATAATTCACCCCTCCACTTT
CDR3 protein: CAGYEGATYNSPLHF

clone size: -
D gene: TRBD1
J gene: TRBJ1-2
V gene: TRBV19
CDR3 DNA: TGTGCCAGTAGTATGGGACAGAGAAATGGCTACACCTTC
CDR3 protein: CASSMGQRNGYTF

clone size: -
D gene: -
J gene: TRBJ2-6
V gene: TRBV7-3
CDR3 DNA: TGTGCCAGCAGCTTTGCGGCTTACTCTGGGGCCAACGTCCTGACTTTC
CDR3 protein: CASSFAAYSGANVLTF

clone size: -
D gene: TRBD1
J gene: TRBJ2-1
V gene: TRBV5-1
CDR3 DNA: TGCGCCAGCAGCTTCGGACAGGGGGCGTCCAATGAGCAGTTCTTC
CDR3 protein: CASSFGQGASNEQFF

clone size: -
D gene: TRBD1
J gene: TRBJ1-5
V gene: TRBV6-1
CDR3 DNA: TGTGCCAGCAGAGGGGACAGGGATCAGCCCCAGCATTTT
CDR3 protein: CASRGDRDQPQHF

clone size: once
D gene: TRBD2
J gene: TRBJ2-3
V gene: TRBV9
CDR3 DNA: TGTGCCAGCAGCGTAAGAGGGACTAGCGGGGGGCAGAGCACAGATACGCAGTATTTT
CDR3 protein: CASSVRGTSGGQSTDTQYF

clone size: -
D gene: TRBD1
J gene: TRBJ1-4
V gene: TRBV6-5
CDR3 DNA: TGTGCCAGCAGTCCCCTGGACAGGAAAATTGAAAAACTGTTTTTT
CDR3 protein: CASSPLDRKIEKLFF

clone size: -
D gene: -
J gene: TRBJ1-1
V gene: TRBV5-1
CDR3 DNA: TGCGCCAGCAGTCTAGACAGGAACACTGAAGCTTTCTTT
CDR3 protein: CASSLDRNTEAFF

clone size: -
D gene: -
J gene: TRBJ1-6
V gene: TRBV19
CDR3 DNA: TGTGCCAGTAGTATACGGCCCCTCGGCGGTTCACCCCTCCACTTT
CDR3 protein: CASSIRPLGGSPLHF

clone size: once
D gene: -
J gene: TRBJ2-5
V gene: TRBV15
CDR3 DNA: TGTGCCACCAGCAGAGTTGGGACTCAAGAGACCCAGTACTTC
CDR3 protein: CATSRVGTQETQYF

clone size: -
D gene: TRBD1
J gene: TRBJ2-1
V gene: TRBV11-2
CDR3 DNA: TGTGCCAGCAGCTGGGACAGTACGCTTAATGAGCAGTTCTTC
CDR3 protein: CASSWDSTLNEQFF

clone size: -
D gene: -
J gene: TRBJ2-3
V gene: TRBV30
CDR3 DNA: TGTGCCTGGTCAGGGGAATATAGCACAGATACGCAGTATTTT
CDR3 protein: CAWSGEYSTDTQYF

clone size: -
D gene: TRBD2
J gene: TRBJ2-7
V gene: TRBV5-1
CDR3 DNA: TGCGCCAGCAGCGGGGGGGGTGGGGGATACGAGCAGTACTTC
CDR3 protein: CASSGGGGGYEQYF

clone size: medium-sized
D gene: -
J gene: TRBJ1-2
V gene: TRBV14
CDR3 DNA: TGTGCCAGCAGCCCACAGGGTTGGGGCTACACCTTC
CDR3 protein: CASSPQGWGYTF

clone size: -
D gene: -
J gene: TRBJ1-4
V gene: TRBV4-2
CDR3 DNA: TGTGCCAGCAACGGAGCAACTAATGAAAAACTGTTTTTT
CDR3 protein: CASNGATNEKLFF

clone size: -
D gene: TRBD1
J gene: TRBJ1-4
V gene: TRBV28
CDR3 DNA: TGTGCCAGCAGTAGGACAGGGGAAAAACTGTTTTTT
CDR3 protein: CASSRTGEKLFF

clone size: -
D gene: -
J gene: TRBJ1-5
V gene: TRBV10-3
CDR3 DNA: TGTGCCATAGGGGTCGACGCAAATCAGCCCCAGCATTTT
CDR3 protein: CAIGVDANQPQHF

clone size: -
D gene: -
J gene: TRBJ2-4
V gene: TRBV7-9
CDR3 DNA: TGTGCCAGCAGCTTAGAAGGGGTGGACAAAAACATTCAGTACTTC
CDR3 protein: CASSLEGVDKNIQYF

clone size: -
D gene: -
J gene: TRBJ2-2
V gene: TRBV19
CDR3 DNA: TGTGCCAGTAGTTCGCCAGGGGAGAACACCGGGGAGCTGTTTTTT
CDR3 protein: CASSSPGENTGELFF

clone size: once
D gene: TRBD1
J gene: TRBJ2-3
V gene: TRBV7-9
CDR3 DNA: TGTGCCAGCAGCCCGGACAGGGTTCTCCGCACAGATACGCAGTATTTT
CDR3 protein: CASSPDRVLRTDTQYF

clone size: -
D gene: TRBD1
J gene: TRBJ2-2
V gene: TRBV7-6
CDR3 DNA: TGTGCCAGCAGCTCCGGACAGGGCGGCACCGGGGAGCTGTTTTTT
CDR3 protein: CASSSGQGGTGELFF

clone size: -
D gene: -
J gene: TRBJ1-1
V gene: TRBV7-9
CDR3 DNA: TGTGCCAGCAGCTTAACAGGTCCCCCTCGTAGCACTGAAGCTTTCTTT
CDR3 protein: CASSLTGPPRSTEAFF

clone size: once
D gene: -
J gene: TRBJ1-1
V gene: TRBV5-1
CDR3 DNA: TGCGCCAGCAGCTTCAGCGGGGGCTGGAGGAACACTGAAGCTTTCTTT
CDR3 protein: CASSFSGGWRNTEAFF

clone size: -
D gene: -
J gene: TRBJ1-2
V gene: TRBV5-1
CDR3 DNA: TGCGCCAGCAGCGACCGCAGTGGGAGGTATGGCTACACCTTC
CDR3 protein: CASSDRSGRYGYTF

clone size: -
D gene: -
J gene: TRBJ1-1
V gene: TRBV18
CDR3 DNA: TGTGCCAGCTCCAGGGTAAACACTGAAGCTTTCTTT
CDR3 protein: CASSRVNTEAFF

clone size: -
D gene: TRBD1
J gene: TRBJ2-7
V gene: TRBV10-3
CDR3 DNA: TGTGCCATCAGGAGCCCGGGACAGGGATCGTACGAGCAGTACTTC
CDR3 protein: CAIRSPGQGSYEQYF

clone size: -
D gene: -
J gene: TRBJ2-5
V gene: TRBV7-6
CDR3 DNA: TGTGCCAGCAGCTTAGGGCCTGACGGGGTAGAAACCCAGTACTTC
CDR3 protein: CASSLGPDGVETQYF

clone size: -
D gene: -
J gene: TRBJ2-1
V gene: TRBV21-1
CDR3 DNA: TGTGCCAGCAGACCGACAGGGGCTTTTGAGCAGTTCTTC
CDR3 protein: CASRPTGAFEQFF

clone size: -
D gene: -
J gene: TRBJ1-5
V gene: TRBV6-1
CDR3 DNA: TGTGCCAGCAGTGTTGGCGGGGGCAGCAATCAGCCCCAGCATTTT
CDR3 protein: CASSVGGGSNQPQHF

clone size: few
D gene: -
J gene: TRBJ1-6
V gene: TRBV6-1
CDR3 DNA: TGTGCCAGCAGTGCCGACGGGGAATCACCCCTCCACTTT
CDR3 protein: CASSADGESPLHF

clone size: -
D gene: TRBD1
J gene: TRBJ1-2
V gene: TRBV11-2
CDR3 DNA: TGTGCCAGCAGGCCTTACTCTGACAGGGTCCGAGGGATTAACTATGGCTACACCTTC
CDR3 protein: CASRPYSDRVRGINYGYTF

clone size: few
D gene: TRBD1
J gene: TRBJ1-4
V gene: TRBV2
CDR3 DNA: TGTGCCAGCAGGATTCAGGACAGGGGCGAAAAACTGTTTTTT
CDR3 protein: CASRIQDRGEKLFF

clone size: -
D gene: TRBD2
J gene: TRBJ2-1
V gene: TRBV5-6
CDR3 DNA: TGTGCCAGCAGGCTTGAAGTCGCGGGGGGGCGGAATGAGCAGTTCTTC
CDR3 protein: CASRLEVAGGRNEQFF

clone size: -
D gene: -
J gene: TRBJ2-2
V gene: TRBV9
CDR3 DNA: TGTGCCAGCAGCGTAGAGGCGGGCGCGAACACCGGGGAGCTGTTTTTT
CDR3 protein: CASSVEAGANTGELFF

clone size: -
D gene: -
J gene: TRBJ2-7
V gene: TRBV7-3
CDR3 DNA: TGTGCCAGTTGCACGGGACACTCAAGCTACGAGCAGTACTTC
CDR3 protein: CASCTGHSSYEQYF

clone size: -
D gene: TRBD2
J gene: TRBJ2-3
V gene: TRBV5-6
CDR3 DNA: TGTGCCAGCAGCTCCATAGGACTAGCGGGGAAACCAGATACGCAGTATTTT
CDR3 protein: CASSSIGLAGKPDTQYF

clone size: -
D gene: -
J gene: TRBJ2-3
V gene: TRBV19
CDR3 DNA: TGTGCCACTTCAGTCGGGGGACGGGATACGCAGTATTTT
CDR3 protein: CATSVGGRDTQYF

clone size: -
D gene: -
J gene: TRBJ2-3
V gene: TRBV5-6
CDR3 DNA: TGTGCCAGCAGCACCCGGGGGGCTAGCACAGATACGCAGTATTTT
CDR3 protein: CASSTRGASTDTQYF

clone size: -
D gene: TRBD1
J gene: TRBJ1-2
V gene: TRBV7-7
CDR3 DNA: TGTGCTAGCAGCTCACCGTCGGACAGGGCCTATGGCTACACCTTC
CDR3 protein: CASSSPSDRAYGYTF

clone size: -
D gene: TRBD2
J gene: TRBJ2-1
V gene: TRBV27
CDR3 DNA: TGTGCCACCAAGAGGACGGGACTAGTCTACAATGAGCAGTTCTTC
CDR3 protein: CATKRTGLVYNEQFF

clone size: -
D gene: -
J gene: TRBJ1-1
V gene: TRBV5-1
CDR3 DNA: TGCGCCAGCAGCTTGGGAGCGTGGGCTGAAGCTTTCTTT
CDR3 protein: CASSLGAWAEAFF

clone size: -
D gene: -
J gene: TRBJ1-2
V gene: TRBV7-2
CDR3 DNA: TGTGCCAGCAGCATCCCGGGGACACCCTCCTATGGCTACACCTTC
CDR3 protein: CASSIPGTPSYGYTF

clone size: -
D gene: -
J gene: TRBJ1-4
V gene: TRBV5-1
CDR3 DNA: TGCGCCAGCAGCTTGGCCAGTGGTACTAATGAAAAACTGTTTTTT
CDR3 protein: CASSLASGTNEKLFF

clone size: -
D gene: -
J gene: TRBJ1-2
V gene: TRBV7-6
CDR3 DNA: TGTGCCAGCAGCCTAATTTTAAGCGGGGGGGTAAATGGCTACACCTTC
CDR3 protein: CASSLILSGGVNGYTF